This TCR beta chain was observed in a study of cytomegalovirus exposure and HLA in healthy donors. For the study at large: Early release data held 75 million to 90 million unique TCRs from HLA-typed donors. Of all 380 or so donors who were genotyped, 70% to 85% belonged to the Caucasian-associated ancestry cluster. Study outcomes and limitations: In a later analysis, the majority of CMV-associated beta chains seemingly showed HLA restriction.

V lost 2 bases to trimming and J lost 3 bases, with 23 bases between them. In germline, CDR1 is SGHKS, CDR2 YYEKEE (reference sequence). This CDR3 spans 19 amino acids. Comments on this clone: Its cognate antigen is unknown.

The PCR made use of 60 Vbeta and 13 Jbeta primers. In the original analysis: The count from a later analysis was some 76 million unique TCR beta chains, some 9.9 million of them shared. Some clones are missing from TCRdb's copy, which holds only in-frame ones; the method was immunoSEQ multiplex PCR. V, J and clone size are those of that table, while D and trimming were read from the DNA. The repertoire holds some 80,000 clones, with under 80% as singletons. What was sequenced was PBMCs. The sequence came from a man aged 35 to 55 in good health and CMV-seronegative. The chain uses TRBV5-5 and TRBJ2-2; D perhaps matches TRBD2 (6 bases). The CDR3 DNA reads TGTGCCAGCAGCTTTTTCCCTCTATACGGGCGGGGTGACACCGGGGAGCTGTTTTTT. Protein product: CASSFFPLYGRGDTGELFF.